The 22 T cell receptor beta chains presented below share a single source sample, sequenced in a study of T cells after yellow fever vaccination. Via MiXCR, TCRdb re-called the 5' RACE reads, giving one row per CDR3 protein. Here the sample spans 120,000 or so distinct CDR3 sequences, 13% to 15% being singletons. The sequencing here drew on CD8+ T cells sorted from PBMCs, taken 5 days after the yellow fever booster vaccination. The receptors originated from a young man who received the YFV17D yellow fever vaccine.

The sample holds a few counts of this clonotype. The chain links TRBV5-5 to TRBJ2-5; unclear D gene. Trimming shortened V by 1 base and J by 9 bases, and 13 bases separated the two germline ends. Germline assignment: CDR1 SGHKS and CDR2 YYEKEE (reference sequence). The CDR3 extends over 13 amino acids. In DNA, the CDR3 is TGTGCCAGCAGCTTGCGCGGAGAAGTGGCCCAGTACTTC. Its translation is CASSLRGEVAQYF.

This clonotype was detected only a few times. CDR3 DNA: TGTGCCAGCAGCCCAACCCCCGGACAGATCTATAGCAATCAGCCCCAGCATTTT. Residues: CASSPTPGQIYSNQPQHF. This chain uses TRBV5-5 with TRBJ1-5, with a possible D match to TRBD1 (6 bases). The V end lost 4 bases, the J end lost 0 bases, and 20 bases lay between the germline ends. The CDR3 is 18 amino acids. CDR1 is SGHKS and CDR2 is YYEKEE in the germline V gene (reference sequence).

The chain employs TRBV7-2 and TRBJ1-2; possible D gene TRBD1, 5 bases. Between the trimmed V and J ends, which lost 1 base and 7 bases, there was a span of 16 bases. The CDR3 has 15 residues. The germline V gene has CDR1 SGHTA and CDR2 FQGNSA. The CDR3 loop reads CASSLGRDLWSGYTF. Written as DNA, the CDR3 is TGTGCCAGCAGCTTAGGCAGGGACCTATGGTCTGGCTACACCTTC. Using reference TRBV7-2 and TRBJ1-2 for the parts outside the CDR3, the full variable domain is GAGVSQSPSNKVTEKGKDVELRCDPISGHTALYWYRQSLGQGLEFLIYFQGNSAPDKSGLPSDRFSAERTGGSVSTLTIQRTQQEDSAVYLCASSLGRDLWSGYTFGSGTRLTVV.

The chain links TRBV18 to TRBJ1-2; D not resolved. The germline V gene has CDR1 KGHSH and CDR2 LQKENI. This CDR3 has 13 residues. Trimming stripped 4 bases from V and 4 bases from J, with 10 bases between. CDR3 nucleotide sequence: TGTGCCAGCTCACGTCCTAAGGGCTATGGCTACACCTTC. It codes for CASSRPKGYGYTF.

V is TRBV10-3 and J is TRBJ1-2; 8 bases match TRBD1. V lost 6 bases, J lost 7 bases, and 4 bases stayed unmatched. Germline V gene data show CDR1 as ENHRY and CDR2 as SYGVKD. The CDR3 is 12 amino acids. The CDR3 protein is CAISRTGFGYTF. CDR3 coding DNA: TGTGCCATCAGCCGGACAGGGTTTGGCTACACCTTC.

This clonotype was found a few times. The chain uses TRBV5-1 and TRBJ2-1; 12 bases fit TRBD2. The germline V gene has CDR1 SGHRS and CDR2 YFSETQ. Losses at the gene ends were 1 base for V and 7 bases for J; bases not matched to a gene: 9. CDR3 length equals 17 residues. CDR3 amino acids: CASSLTLTSGGRNEQFF. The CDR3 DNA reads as TGCGCCAGCAGCTTGACCCTCACTAGCGGGGGGAGAAATGAGCAGTTCTTC.

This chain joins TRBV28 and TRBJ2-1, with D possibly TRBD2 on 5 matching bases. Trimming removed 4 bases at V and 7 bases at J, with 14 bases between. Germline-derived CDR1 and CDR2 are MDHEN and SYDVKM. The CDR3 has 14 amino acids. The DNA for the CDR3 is TGTGCCAGCAGTTCGCGGACTCAACGGAATGAGCAGTTCTTC. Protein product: CASSSRTQRNEQFF.

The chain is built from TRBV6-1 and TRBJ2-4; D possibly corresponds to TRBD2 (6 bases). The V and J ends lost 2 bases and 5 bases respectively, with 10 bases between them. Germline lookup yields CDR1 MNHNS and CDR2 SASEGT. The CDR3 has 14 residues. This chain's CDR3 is CASSERDFENIQYF. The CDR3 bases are TGTGCCAGCAGTGAACGGGACTTCGAAAACATTCAGTACTTC.

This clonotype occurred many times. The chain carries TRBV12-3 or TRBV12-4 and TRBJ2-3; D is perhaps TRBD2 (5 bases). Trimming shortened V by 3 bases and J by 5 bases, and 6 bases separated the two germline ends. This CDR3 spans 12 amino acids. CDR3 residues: CASSLAGDTQYF. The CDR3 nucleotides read TGTGCCAGCAGTTTGGCGGGAGATACGCAGTATTTT.

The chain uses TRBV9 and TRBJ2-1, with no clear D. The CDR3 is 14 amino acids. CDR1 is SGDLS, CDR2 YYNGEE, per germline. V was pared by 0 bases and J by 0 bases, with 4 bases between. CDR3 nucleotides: TGTGCCAGCAGCGTAGGATCCTCCTACAATGAGCAGTTCTTC. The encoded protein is CASSVGSSYNEQFF.

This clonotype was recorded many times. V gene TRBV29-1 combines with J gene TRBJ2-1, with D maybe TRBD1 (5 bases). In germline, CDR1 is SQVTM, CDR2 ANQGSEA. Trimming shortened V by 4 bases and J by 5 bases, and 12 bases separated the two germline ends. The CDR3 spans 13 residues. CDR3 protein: CSVGQGEDNEQFF. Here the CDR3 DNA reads TGCAGCGTTGGCCAGGGTGAGGACAATGAGCAGTTCTTC.

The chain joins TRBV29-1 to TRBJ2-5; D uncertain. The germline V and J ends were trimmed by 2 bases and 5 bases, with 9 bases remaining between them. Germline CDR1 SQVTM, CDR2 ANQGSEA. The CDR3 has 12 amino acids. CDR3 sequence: CSVEKHRETQYF. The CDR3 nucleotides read TGCAGCGTTGAAAAGCATAGGGAGACCCAGTACTTC.

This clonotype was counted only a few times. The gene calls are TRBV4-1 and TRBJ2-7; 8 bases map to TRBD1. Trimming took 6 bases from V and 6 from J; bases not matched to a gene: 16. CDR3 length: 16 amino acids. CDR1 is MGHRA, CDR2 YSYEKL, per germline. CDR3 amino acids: CASSHVTGQESSEQYF. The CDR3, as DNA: TGCGCCAGCAGTCATGTAACGGGACAGGAGAGCAGCGAGCAGTACTTC.

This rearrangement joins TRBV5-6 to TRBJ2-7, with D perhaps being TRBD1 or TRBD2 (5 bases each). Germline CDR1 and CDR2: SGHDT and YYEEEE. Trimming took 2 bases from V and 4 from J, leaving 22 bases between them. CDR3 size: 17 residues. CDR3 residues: CASSLFDRGGIEYEQYV. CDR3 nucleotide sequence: TGTGCCAGCAGCTTATTCGATCGGGGCGGAATCGAATACGAGCAGTACGTC.

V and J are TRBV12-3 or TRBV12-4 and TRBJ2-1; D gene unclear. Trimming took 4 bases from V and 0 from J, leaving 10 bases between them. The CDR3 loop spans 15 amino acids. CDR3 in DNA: TGTGCCAGCAGTTCCCGGCTAGTCTCCTACAATGAGCAGTTCTTC. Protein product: CASSSRLVSYNEQFF.

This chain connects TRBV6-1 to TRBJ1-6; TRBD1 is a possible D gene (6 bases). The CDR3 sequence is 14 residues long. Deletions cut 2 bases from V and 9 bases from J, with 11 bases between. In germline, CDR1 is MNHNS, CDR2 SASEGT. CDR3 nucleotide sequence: TGTGCCAGCAGTGAATCAGGGGAGGTTTCACCCCTCCACTTT. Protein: CASSESGEVSPLHF.

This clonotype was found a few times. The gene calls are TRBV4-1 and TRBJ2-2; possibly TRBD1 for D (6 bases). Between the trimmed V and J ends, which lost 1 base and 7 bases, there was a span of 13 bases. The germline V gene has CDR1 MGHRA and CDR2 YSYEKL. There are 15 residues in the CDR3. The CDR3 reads CASSQVTGQGGELFF. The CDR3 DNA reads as TGCGCCAGCAGCCAAGTTACAGGGCAGGGCGGGGAGCTGTTTTTT.

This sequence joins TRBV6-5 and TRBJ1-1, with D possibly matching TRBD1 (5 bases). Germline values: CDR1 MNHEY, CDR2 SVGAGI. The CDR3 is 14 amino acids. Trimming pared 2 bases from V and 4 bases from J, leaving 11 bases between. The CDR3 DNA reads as TGTGCCAGCAGTTACATCCGGGGGGTCACTGAAGCTTTCTTT. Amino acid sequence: CASSYIRGVTEAFF.

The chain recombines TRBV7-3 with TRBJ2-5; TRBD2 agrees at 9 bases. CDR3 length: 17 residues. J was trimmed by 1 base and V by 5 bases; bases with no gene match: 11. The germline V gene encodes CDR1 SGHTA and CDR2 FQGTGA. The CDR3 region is CASSTRMAGGPQETQYF. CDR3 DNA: TGTGCCAGCAGCACCCGCATGGCGGGGGGGCCCCAAGAGACCCAGTACTTC.

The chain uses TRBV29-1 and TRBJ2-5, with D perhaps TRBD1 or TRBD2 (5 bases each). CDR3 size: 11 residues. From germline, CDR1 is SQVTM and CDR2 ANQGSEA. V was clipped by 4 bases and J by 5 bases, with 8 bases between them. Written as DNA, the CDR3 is TGCAGCGTTGGGGGCGGGGAGACCCAGTACTTC. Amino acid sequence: CSVGGGETQYF. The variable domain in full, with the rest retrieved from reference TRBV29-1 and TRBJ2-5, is SAVISQKPSRDICQRGTSLTIQCQVDSQVTMMFWYRQQPGQSLTLIATANQGSEATYESGFVIDKFPISRPNLTFSTLTVSNMSPEDSSIYLCSVGGGETQYFGPGTRLLVL.

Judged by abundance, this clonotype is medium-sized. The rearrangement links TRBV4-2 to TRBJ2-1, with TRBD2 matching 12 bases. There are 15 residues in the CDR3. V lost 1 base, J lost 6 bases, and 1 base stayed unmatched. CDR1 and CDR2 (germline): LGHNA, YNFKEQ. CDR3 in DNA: TGTGCCAGCAGCCAAGCTAGCGGGGGGGCCAATGAGCAGTTCTTC. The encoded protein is CASSQASGGANEQFF.

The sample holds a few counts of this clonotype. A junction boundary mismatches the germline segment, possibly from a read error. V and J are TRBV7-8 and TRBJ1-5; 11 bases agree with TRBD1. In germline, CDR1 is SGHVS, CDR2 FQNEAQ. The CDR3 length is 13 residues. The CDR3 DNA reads TGTGCCAGCAGCGTTGAATCTGGACAGGGGGCGTATTTT. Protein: CASSVESGQGAYF. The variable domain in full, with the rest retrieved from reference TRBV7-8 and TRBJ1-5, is GAGVSQSPRYKVAKRGQDVALRCDPISGHVSLFWYQQALGQGPEFLTYFQNEAQLDKSGLPSDRFFAERPEGSVSTLKIQRTQQEDSAVYLCASSVESGQGAYFGDGTRLSIL.